The clone carrying this T cell receptor (beta chain) was found once. The antigen is unknown. This CDR3 comprises 15 residues. In germline, CDR1 is SGHRS, CDR2 YFSETQ. Trimming took 2 bases from V and 1 from J, leaving 12 bases between them. This sample stems from a study of T cells after posttransplantation cyclophosphamide. Findings of the study overall: Skin or GI-infiltrating T cells shared few TRB sequences with blood. Recipient CMV seropositivity and CMV reactivation strongly tracked TRB clonality.

The naive gate required viable CD3+CD4+ or CD3+CD8+ cells with CCR7+CD45RA+CD45RO-CD95-CD27+CD28+ phenotype. Data came from immunoSEQ multiplex PCR; TCRdb stores just in-frame clones and leaves some out. The sample lists fewer than 40,000 clones, about 90% occurring once. The V call is TRBV5-1, the J call TRBJ2-5; a possible D gene is TRBD2 (5 bases). The receptor was derived from a woman aged 60-75 years in good health, CMV-negative, and a related stem cell transplant donor. The sample was naive CD4+ T cells sorted from PBMCs. As DNA, the CDR3 is TGCGCCAGCAGCTTAGCTCCCGGAGGCCAAGAGACCCAGTACTTC. Its translation: CASSLAPGGQETQYF.